This T cell receptor (beta chain) was identified in a study of tumor T cells in aggressive B-cell lymphoma. The data were produced by immunoSEQ multiplex PCR, yet TCRdb's version contains in-frame clones alone and is incomplete. The repertoire has more than 4,000 clones, more than 65% of them found once; the top ten carry approximately 4.7%. The germline CDR1 and CDR2 sequences are MNHEY and SVGAGI. The length of the CDR3 is 14 residues. Between the trimmed V and J ends, which lost 0 bases and 4 bases, there was a span of 9 bases. V and J are TRBV6-5 and TRBJ1-2; no clear D gene. The sample comprised tumor tissue. The origin of this receptor is an adult with diffuse large B cell lymphoma. Here the CDR3 reads CASSYSRGFYGYTF. In DNA form, the CDR3 reads TGTGCCAGCAGTTACTCGAGAGGGTTCTATGGCTACACCTTC.